These 24 T cell receptor beta chains were all obtained from the same sample, sequenced in a study of T cell clones after liver transplantation (dated by TCRdb to 2018 to 2020). The intended sense of this specimen's time point label: pre-transplant. The method was the immunoSEQ multiplex PCR assay. The table comes from immuneACCESS by way of TCRdb, which keeps in-frame sequences with V and J called. Part of the clones is missing from these tables; in studies checked, under half for an unresolved V gene and the rest for unknown reasons. The sample records nearly 55,000 clones, less than 85% of which are singletons. The ten largest make up about 8.1% of the sample. Material: CD4+ T cells from blood, obtained before liver transplant. Every receptor here comes from a human donor who received a liver transplant.

The chain has TRBV18 and TRBJ1-5; 7 bases fit TRBD1. Germline CDR1 reads KGHSH; CDR2 reads LQKENI. CDR3 length: 14 residues. Trimming removed 5 bases from V and 6 bases from J; junction bases left unmatched: 7. The DNA for the CDR3 is TGTGCCAGCTCAGGCACAGGGGAGGCTCAGCCCCAGCATTTT. Encoded protein: CASSGTGEAQPQHF.

The rearrangement joins TRBV28 to TRBJ1-1; tentatively, D is TRBD1 (5 bases). The CDR3 extends over 12 amino acids. The ends were cut back, 4 bases at V and 4 bases at J, with 7 bases in the middle. Germline V gives CDR1 MDHEN, CDR2 SYDVKM. The CDR3 protein is CASSSDSTEAFF. DNA of the CDR3: TGTGCCAGCAGTTCCGACAGCACTGAAGCTTTCTTT.

The chain carries TRBV7-2 and TRBJ2-5; 11 bases align to TRBD2. Trimming removed 5 bases from V and 4 bases from J; junction bases left unmatched: 12. Germline assignment: CDR1 SGHTA and CDR2 FQGNSA. This CDR3 is built from 17 residues. CDR3 DNA: TGTGCCAGCAGCCCCAATAGCGGGGGGGATAAGGGAGAGACCCAGTACTTC. Residues: CASSPNSGGDKGETQYF.

The chain links TRBV4-2 to TRBJ2-1; 9 nucleotides agree with TRBD2. J was trimmed by 5 bases and V by 1 base; bases with no gene match: 9. Germline loops: CDR1 LGHNA, CDR2 YNFKEQ. The CDR3 totals 17 residues. The CDR3 sequence is CASSQAGAGGPHNEQFF. CDR3 DNA: TGTGCCAGCAGCCAAGCGGGGGCGGGAGGGCCCCACAATGAGCAGTTCTTC.

This chain uses TRBV7-2 with TRBJ2-1; D is possibly TRBD1 or TRBD2 (6 bases each). The CDR3 contains 15 residues. The germline V and J ends were trimmed by 5 bases and 0 bases, with 11 bases remaining between them. Germline V gene data show CDR1 as SGHTA and CDR2 as FQGNSA. The CDR3 DNA follows: TGTGCCAGCAGCGGCGGGGACACCTCCTACAATGAGCAGTTCTTC. Amino acids: CASSGGDTSYNEQFF.

The sample holds a few counts of this clone. The chain has TRBV6-1 and TRBJ2-7; the D gene is possibly TRBD2 (6 bases). V lost 8 bases, J lost 2 bases, and 10 bases lay in between. Germline V lookup: CDR1 MNHNS, CDR2 SASEGT. The CDR3 totals 12 residues. DNA of the CDR3: TGTGCCAGCCTACGCGGGACCTACGAGCAGTACTTC. Protein sequence: CASLRGTYEQYF.

The rearrangement links TRBV15 to TRBJ1-5; the D gene is possibly TRBD1 (6 bases). The V end lost 1 base, the J end lost 8 bases, and 15 bases lay between the germline ends. The CDR3 loop spans 15 amino acids. Germline V gene lookup returns CDR1 LNHNV and CDR2 YYDKDF (reference sequence). As DNA, the CDR3 is TGTGCCACCAGCAGAGGTAGGGGGGTTAGGGAGCCCCAGCATTTT. Protein: CATSRGRGVREPQHF.

J is TRBJ2-5 and V is TRBV11-2; no reliable D call. With 2 bases removed from V and 7 bases from J, the gap between germline ends came to 11 bases. CDR3 length equals 13 residues. CDR1 is SGHAT and CDR2 is FQNNGV in the germline V gene. The CDR3, as DNA: TGTGCCAGCAGCTTAAAAAGGGAAGCGACCCAGTACTTC. Translation gives CASSLKREATQYF.

This clone was detected only a few times. This rearrangement joins TRBV4-2 to TRBJ1-1; TRBD1 might be the D (5 bases). Trimming shortened V by 1 base and J by 6 bases, and 12 bases separated the two germline ends. Per the germline V gene, CDR1 is LGHNA and CDR2 is YNFKEQ. The CDR3 spans 14 residues. The CDR3 nucleotides are TGTGCCAGCAGCCAAGTTTTACAGGACTCTGAAGCTTTCTTT. It translates to CASSQVLQDSEAFF.

The chain uses TRBV29-1 and TRBJ1-1; D gene uncertain. Trimming pared 6 bases from V and 4 bases from J, leaving 15 bases between. The germline V gene has CDR1 SQVTM and CDR2 ANQGSEA. The CDR3 runs 13 residues. CDR3 in DNA: TGCAGCGTCCGGCGGGAGGAGGGCACTGAAGCTTTCTTT. Translation gives CSVRREEGTEAFF.

CDR3 protein: CASSPDSSSYEQYF. CDR3 DNA: TGTGCCAGCTCACCTGACTCAAGCTCCTACGAGCAGTACTTC. The gene calls are TRBV18 and TRBJ2-7; D unclear. The germline V gene has CDR1 KGHSH and CDR2 LQKENI. CDR3 size: 14 residues. The V and J ends lost 3 bases and 0 bases respectively, with 9 bases between them. The variable domain in full, with the rest retrieved from reference TRBV18 and TRBJ2-7, is NAGVMQNPRHLVRRRGQEARLRCSPMKGHSHVYWYRQLPEEGLKFMVYLQKENIIDESGMPKERFSAEFPKEGPSILRIQQVVRGDSAAYFCASSPDSSSYEQYFGPGTRLTVT.

This clone has more than one count but fewer than ten. This chain connects TRBV2 to TRBJ1-1; TRBD1 is a possible D gene (5 bases). V shed 4 bases and J shed 1 base, with 10 bases lying between them. This CDR3 is built from 14 residues. From germline, CDR1 is SNHLY and CDR2 FYNNEI. The CDR3 coding sequence is TGTGCCAGCAGTGTCGTGACAGCGAACACTGAAGCTTTCTTT. Encoded protein: CASSVVTANTEAFF.

The genes are TRBV27 and TRBJ1-2, with TRBD1 identical over 7 bases. Per germline, CDR1 MNHEY and CDR2 SMNVEV (reference sequence). With V trimmed by 5 bases and J by 0 bases, 6 bases remained unmatched. The CDR3 loop spans 15 amino acids. CDR3 coding DNA: TGTGCCAGCAGTGCCCGGGACAGCCCTAACTATGGCTACACCTTC. Its protein is CASSARDSPNYGYTF.

This chain uses TRBV6-4 with TRBJ1-1; TRBD1 might be the D (5 bases). With 5 bases removed from V and 9 bases from J, the gap between germline ends came to 16 bases. The CDR3 runs 13 residues. Germline-derived CDR1 and CDR2 are MRHNA and SNTAGT. The CDR3 sequence: CASSQTTREKAFF. The CDR3 bases are TGTGCCAGCAGTCAGACGACCAGGGAGAAAGCTTTCTTT.

This clone was counted once. The J gene is TRBJ1-5, the V gene TRBV19; D gene unclear. CDR3 length: 19 residues. Trimming took off 3 bases at V and 0 bases at J, with 21 bases between the two ends. In germline, CDR1 is LNHDA, CDR2 SQIVND (reference sequence). CDR3 nucleotides: TGTGCCAGTAGTATTGGATGGAACAGTTGGGTCAATAGCAATCAGCCCCAGCATTTT. Translation gives CASSIGWNSWVNSNQPQHF. The full variable domain, rest sourced from reference TRBV19 and TRBJ1-5, is DGGITQSPKYLFRKEGQNVTLSCEQNLNHDAMYWYRQDPGQGLRLIYYSQIVNDFQKGDIAEGYSVSREKKESFPLTVTSAQKNPTAFYLCASSIGWNSWVNSNQPQHFGDGTRLSIL.

This chain links TRBV6-6 with TRBJ2-7, with a weak D call TRBD1 (5 bases). The CDR3 totals 13 residues. Germline CDR1 is MNHNY and CDR2 is SVGAGI (reference sequence). V lost 2 bases and J 12 bases, leaving 17 bases between the germline ends. The CDR3 bases are TGTGCCAGCAGTTACGACAGCCCAGAACACCCGTACTTC. Its translation: CASSYDSPEHPYF.

The chain recombines TRBV5-8 with TRBJ1-2; weak D call: TRBD1 (5 bases). Germline CDR1 reads SGHTS; CDR2 reads YDEGEE. The V end was cut by 4 bases, the J end by 5 bases, with 18 bases between. This CDR3 is built from 15 residues. This CDR3 is CASSGTPGLGYGYTF. The CDR3 region has the DNA TGTGCCAGCAGCGGAACCCCGGGACTGGGATATGGCTACACCTTC.

This clone was observed a single time. V gene TRBV29-1 combines with J gene TRBJ1-5; D perhaps matches TRBD1 (5 bases). Trimming stripped 6 bases from V and 5 bases from J, with 17 bases between. CDR1 SQVTM and CDR2 ANQGSEA come from the germline V gene. CDR3 length: 14 amino acids. The chain's CDR3 is CSVSIGGGDQPQHF. The CDR3 DNA sequence: TGCAGCGTCTCGATAGGTGGGGGGGATCAGCCCCAGCATTTT.

The chain couples TRBV4-3 to TRBJ2-7; 7 nucleotides agree with TRBD1. Losses at the gene ends were 1 base for V and 6 bases for J; bases not matched to a gene: 9. The germline CDR1 and CDR2 sequences are LGHNA and YSLEER. The CDR3 runs to 15 residues. CDR3 DNA: TGCGCCAGCAGCCAAGTAGACAGGGAAGCCCGCGAGCAGTACTTC. Protein sequence: CASSQVDREAREQYF.

V and J are TRBV9 and TRBJ2-2; no clear D gene. Trimming removed 0 bases from V and 0 bases from J, with 3 bases in between. CDR3 length: 14 amino acids. Germline V gene sequence: CDR1 SGDLS, CDR2 YYNGEE. The CDR3 sequence is CASSVVPNTGELFF. The CDR3 region has the DNA TGTGCCAGCAGCGTAGTCCCGAACACCGGGGAGCTGTTTTTT.

The V gene is TRBV19, the J gene TRBJ2-1; maybe TRBD1 (6 bases). Deletions cut 3 bases from V and 7 bases from J, with 13 bases between. The CDR3 length is 14 residues. Germline V CDR1 and CDR2: LNHDA, SQIVND (reference sequence). The CDR3 DNA sequence: TGTGCCAGTAGTATCCCAGAGAGGGGGAATGAGCAGTTCTTC. This sequence encodes CASSIPERGNEQFF.

The chain has TRBV7-2 and TRBJ1-5; D ambiguous. The CDR3 sequence is 12 residues long. Germline V gene lookup returns CDR1 SGHTA and CDR2 FQGNSA. Deletions cut 1 base from V and 6 bases from J, with 4 bases between. The CDR3 coding sequence is TGTGCCAGCAGCTTAGGAGTTCAGCCCCAGCATTTT. Translation: CASSLGVQPQHF.

The chain has TRBV14 and TRBJ2-1; TRBD2 aligns across 12 bases. The V segment lost 4 bases and the J segment 7 bases; nucleotides outside the gene matches: 5. The CDR3 has 15 residues. Germline loops: CDR1 SGHDN, CDR2 FVKESK. The CDR3 region has the DNA TGTGCCAGCAGCCCCCGGACTAGCGGGACGAATGAGCAGTTCTTC. This codes for CASSPRTSGTNEQFF.

The sample holds a few counts of this clone. V usage is TRBV4-1 and J usage is TRBJ2-3; D is unclear. CDR1 is MGHRA and CDR2 is YSYEKL in the germline V gene. The CDR3 spans 13 residues. Trimming removed 1 base from V and 3 bases from J, with 5 bases in between. This chain's CDR3 is CASSQGRTDTQYF. The CDR3 DNA reads as TGCGCCAGCAGCCAAGGCAGAACAGATACGCAGTATTTT.